This T cell receptor beta chain was captured in a study of shared clonotypes between healthy human individuals. Study-level points and caveats: Clonotypes not shared had lower generation probabilities than those common to all four donors. In this cohort, only blood was sampled, and tissue repertoires likely differ.

As to this clone: The antigen is unknown.

Donors were healthy HIV-negative adults without recently reported acute infections or vaccinations. Every one of the donors was a Caucasian adult that lived in Nashville, Tennessee. The CDR3 is 15 residues long. The V gene end was trimmed by 2 bases and the J gene end by 9 bases; junction bases not matched to a gene: 8. CDR1 and CDR2 (germline): MNHEY, SVGAGI. Profiled with immunoSEQ multiplex PCR; TCRdb holds only in-frame clones, not every one. The table lists around 370,000 clones, about 96% of them singletons. Sequences were obtained from memory CD8+ T cells sorted from blood. Subset denoted: CD45RO+ cells pooled with CCR7-negative TemRA cells. The clonotype comes from a man aged 25-45 years in good health. The gene calls are TRBV6-5 and TRBJ2-1, with TRBD1 matching 9 bases. Written as DNA, the CDR3 is TGTGCCAGCAGTTACCTCGGACAGGGGTTAGGTGAGCAGTTCTTC. Protein: CASSYLGQGLGEQFF.